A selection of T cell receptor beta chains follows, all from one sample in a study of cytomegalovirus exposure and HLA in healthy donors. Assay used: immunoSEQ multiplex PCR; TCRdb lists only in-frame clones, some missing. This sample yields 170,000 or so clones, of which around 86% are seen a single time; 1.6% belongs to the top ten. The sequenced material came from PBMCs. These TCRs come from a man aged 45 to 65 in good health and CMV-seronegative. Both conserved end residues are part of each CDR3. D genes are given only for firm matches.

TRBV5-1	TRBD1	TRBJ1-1	CASSTGWGQGMNTEAFF
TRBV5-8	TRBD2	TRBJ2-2	CASSQTGGPDTGELFF
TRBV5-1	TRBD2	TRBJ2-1	CASSLGGKAGVDEQFF
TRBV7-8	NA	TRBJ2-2	CASSLTGPAGELFF
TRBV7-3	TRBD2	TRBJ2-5	CASSLAGVKETQYF
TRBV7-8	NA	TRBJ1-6	CASSLRRGNSPLHF
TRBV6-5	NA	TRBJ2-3	CASSYREGTDTQYF
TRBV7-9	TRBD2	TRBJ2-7	CASSLKSGLAGAEQYF
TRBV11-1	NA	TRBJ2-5	CASSLDFWGRETQYF
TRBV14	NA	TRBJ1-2	CASSQVGTHNYGYTF
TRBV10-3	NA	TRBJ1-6	CATNQGGVNSPLHF
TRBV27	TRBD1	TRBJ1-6	CASSRTGDLNSPLHF
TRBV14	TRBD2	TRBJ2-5	CASSQDRSGRGAQYF
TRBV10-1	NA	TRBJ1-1	CASRGRSEAFF
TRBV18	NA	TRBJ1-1	CASSPTGGQIPNTEAFF
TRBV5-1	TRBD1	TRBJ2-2	CASSSRTGGKTGELFF
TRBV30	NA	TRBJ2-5	CAWSGTGTQYF
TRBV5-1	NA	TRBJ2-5	CASRSGSSSGSRFQETQYF
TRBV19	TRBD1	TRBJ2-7	CASHRQGSYEQYF
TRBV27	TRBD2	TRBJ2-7	CASSRGGRDTVVEQYF
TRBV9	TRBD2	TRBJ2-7	CASSLASGSFYEQYF
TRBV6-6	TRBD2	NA	CASSPAGGPYEQYF
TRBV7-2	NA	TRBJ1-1	CASSMGLLNTEAFF
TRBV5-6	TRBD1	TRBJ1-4	CASSPKQGGGINEKLFF
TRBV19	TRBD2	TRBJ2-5	CASSIPAGGHQETQYF
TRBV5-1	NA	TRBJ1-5	CASSPQPGVHQPQHF
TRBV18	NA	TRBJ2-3	CASSPPNSGYTDTQYF
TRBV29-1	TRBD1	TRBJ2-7	CSVDKRQGAGEQYF
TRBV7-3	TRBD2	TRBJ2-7	CASSYSGGASEQYF
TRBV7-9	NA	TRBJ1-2	CASSLIDPGLGGYTF
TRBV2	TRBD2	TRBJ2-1	CASRLSGGRSDEQFF
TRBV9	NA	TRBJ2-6	CASSVAPISSGANVLTF
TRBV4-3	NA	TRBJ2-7	CASSQANAGSYEQYF
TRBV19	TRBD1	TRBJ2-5	CASSEGGTGWETQYF
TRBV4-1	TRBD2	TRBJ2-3	CASSPGLAGGRSTDTQYF
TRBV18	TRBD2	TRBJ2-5	CASSPGLAGEGGETQYF
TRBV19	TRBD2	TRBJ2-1	CASKRLAGGRYNEQFF
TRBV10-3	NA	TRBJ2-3	CAISEEGIGTDTQYF
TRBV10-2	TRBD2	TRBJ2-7	CASRLAGVEAEQYF
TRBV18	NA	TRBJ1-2	CASSLAQTGYYGYTF